This TCR beta chain comes out of a study of response to subunit inactivated influenza vaccine. General study points: Authors proposed each seasonal influenza vaccination draws in few new T cells.

With regard to this clonotype: What it binds is not known. This CDR3 fails to terminate in the conserved phenylalanine or tryptophan, so it likely reflects a read error.

The germline V gene encodes CDR1 SEHNR and CDR2 FQNEAQ (reference sequence). The CDR3 length is 12 residues. The J segment lost 10 bases and the V segment lost 5 bases, leaving 6 bases of the junction unmatched. TCRdb reprocessed the RT-PCR reads with MiXCR, giving one entry per CDR3 protein. This table has around 850,000 distinct CDR3 sequences, roughly 18% appearing once. The sequencing used PBMCs from blood, collected more than 4 days after vaccination. The receptor's source is a man in his fifties or sixties who received an inactivated influenza vaccine. The chain has TRBV7-9 and TRBJ2-3; 7 positions match TRBD1. Here the CDR3 DNA reads TGTGCCAGCAGCCCCAGGGGGACACCGCAGTATATT. Translating gives CASSPRGTPQYI.